This is a list of T cell receptor beta chains from one sample in a study of T cell repertoires in aging, cancer and after chemotherapy. In TCRdb, the multiplex PCR reads were re-called with MiXCR into one record per CDR3 protein. This table has thousands of distinct CDR3 sequences, about a third appearing once. The sample taken for sequencing was blood. Receptor source: a human donor in good health. Both conserved end residues are part of each CDR3. Each record gives: J gene, D gene, V gene, clone size, CDR3 DNA, CDR3 protein. A D gene is named only where the DNA matches it firmly. Size is omitted from some rows. Given values are once, few, many or a class for expanded clones.

TRBJ1-4	NA	TRBV6-5	NA	TGTGCCAGCAGTTACTTAGGCGGTAATGAAAAACTGTTTTTT	CASSYLGGNEKLFF
TRBJ2-1	TRBD2	TRBV5-4	few	TGTGCCAGCAGCTCAGCGGGGGGGAGCATCTATGAGCAGTTCTTC	CASSSAGGSIYEQFF
TRBJ2-7	NA	TRBV6-2/TRBV6-3	few	TGTGCCACCCAGTTGGGCAACTACGAGCAGTACTTC	CATQLGNYEQYF
TRBJ2-3	NA	TRBV6-2/TRBV6-3	NA	TGTGCCAGCAGTTACTCGAGCACAGATACGCAGTATTTT	CASSYSSTDTQYF
TRBJ2-7	NA	TRBV11-2	NA	TGTGCCAGCAGCCCCGAGACTTCCCTGGGGAACGAGCAGTACTTC	CASSPETSLGNEQYF
TRBJ2-6	NA	TRBV5-6	NA	TGTGCCAGCAGCTTCCTCGGGGGAAGCTCTGGGGCCAACGTCCTGACTTTC	CASSFLGGSSGANVLTF
TRBJ2-2	TRBD1	TRBV19	medium-sized	TGTGCCAGTAGAGGACAGGCGTACGGGGAGCTGTTTTTT	CASRGQAYGELFF
TRBJ2-5	NA	TRBV6-2/TRBV6-3	NA	TGTGCCAGCAGTCCTGGGGGCCAACACACAGAGACCCAGTACTTC	CASSPGGQHTETQYF
TRBJ1-6	TRBD1	TRBV6-5	NA	TGTGCCAGCAGCCCCCTTCCGGGACAGGGCCGGGTGTCCTATAATTCACCCCTCCACTTT	CASSPLPGQGRVSYNSPLHF
TRBJ2-5	NA	TRBV12-3/TRBV12-4	few	TGTGCCAGCAGTTCCCGCAGGGGGGAGAGTCAGACCCAGTACTTC	CASSSRRGESQTQYF
TRBJ2-1	NA	TRBV7-9	NA	TGTGCCAGCAGCCCGCCTCGGGGGGAGCAGTTCTTC	CASSPPRGEQFF
TRBJ1-3	NA	TRBV15	NA	TGTGCCACCAGCAGACTCCCCTCTGGAAACACCATATATTTT	CATSRLPSGNTIYF
TRBJ2-5	TRBD2	TRBV7-2	NA	TGTGCCAGCAGCTTAAAGGTTTCGAGTATAGCGGGGGGGTTAAAGACCCAGTACTTC	CASSLKVSSIAGGLKTQYF
TRBJ2-2	TRBD1	TRBV6-4	few	TGTGCCATCAGGGGACAGCGAGGGTTAGCGAACACCGGGGAGCTGTTTTTT	CAIRGQRGLANTGELFF
TRBJ2-2	TRBD1	TRBV4-2	NA	TGTGCCAGCAGCCAAGTCTCAGGGGGCTACTCCAACGGGGAGCTGTTTTTT	CASSQVSGGYSNGELFF
TRBJ2-3	NA	TRBV12-3/TRBV12-4	medium-sized	TGTGCCAGCAGCCGTACCGGGGGCACAGATACGCAGTATTTT	CASSRTGGTDTQYF
TRBJ2-1	TRBD1	TRBV5-1	once	TGCGCCAGCGGACAGGGGGCAAATGAGCAGTTCTTC	CASGQGANEQFF
TRBJ1-1	TRBD1	TRBV6-5	few	TGTGCCAGCAGTTACGGCGACAGGGAGAACACTGAAGCTTTCTTT	CASSYGDRENTEAFF
TRBJ2-2	TRBD2	TRBV11-2	once	TGTGCCAGCAGGGGAACGGGACTAGAGAACACCGGGGAGCTGTTTTTT	CASRGTGLENTGELFF
TRBJ2-3	TRBD2	TRBV5-4	few	TGTGCCAGCAGCTTGGGAACCGGGGGGGTCAGTAGTACGCAGTATTTT	CASSLGTGGVSSTQYF
TRBJ2-5	NA	TRBV27	few	TGTGCCAGCAGTCCTCTGGGTCGAGAGACCCAGTACTTC	CASSPLGRETQYF
TRBJ1-1	NA	TRBV14	NA	TGTGCCAGCAGCCAAGTGGACCGTCGTGGGGCTTTCTTT	CASSQVDRRGAFF
TRBJ2-6	NA	TRBV20-1	NA	TGCAGTGCTAGGGTTCTTTCTGGGGCCAACGTCCTGACTTTC	CSARVLSGANVLTF
TRBJ1-6	TRBD1	TRBV5-6	NA	TGTGCCAGCAGCTGGGAGCGGACAGGGACAGGGGGAAATTCACCCCTCCACTTT	CASSWERTGTGGNSPLHF
TRBJ2-3	TRBD2	TRBV5-1	NA	TGCGCCAGCAGCGGAATAGCGGGGATAGATACGCAGTATTTT	CASSGIAGIDTQYF
TRBJ2-6	NA	TRBV7-6	few	TGTGCCAGCAGCTTAGAAGGGAGCTCTGGGGCCAACGTCCTGACTTTC	CASSLEGSSGANVLTF
TRBJ2-4	NA	TRBV5-6	NA	TGTGCCAGCAGTAAGAACAGGGCTATTCAGTACTTC	CASSKNRAIQYF
TRBJ1-5	NA	TRBV7-2	NA	TGTGCCAGCAGCGTAGCCCGAGACAGAAATCAGCCCCAGCATTTT	CASSVARDRNQPQHF
TRBJ1-2	NA	TRBV6-6	NA	TGTGCCAGCAGTACTGAACAGGGCCTGCGAATAAGCTACACCTTC	CASSTEQGLRISYTF
TRBJ1-5	TRBD1	TRBV20-1	NA	TGCAGTGCTAGGGAATGGACAGGTGACCAGCCCCAGCATTTT	CSAREWTGDQPQHF
TRBJ1-5	NA	TRBV6-5	NA	TGTGCCAGCATCCCCCACAATTCGAGGCAGCCCCAGCATTTT	CASIPHNSRQPQHF
TRBJ1-2	NA	TRBV30	NA	TGTGCCTGTTACAGGGTTAACTATGGCTACACCTTC	CACYRVNYGYTF
TRBJ2-1	TRBD1	TRBV4-3	NA	TGCGCCAGCAGCCAAGAAGAGCCGGGACAGGGGCAGTTCTTC	CASSQEEPGQGQFF
TRBJ1-2	TRBD1	TRBV12-3/TRBV12-4	few	TGTGCCAGCAGTTTAAAACAGGGGGCAGTTGTTGGCTACACCTTC	CASSLKQGAVVGYTF
TRBJ1-1	NA	TRBV7-2	NA	TGTGCCAGCAGCTTAGCGCAATTGAACACTGAAGCTTTCTTT	CASSLAQLNTEAFF
TRBJ1-1	NA	TRBV19	NA	TGTGCCAGTCGAGCGGGGCTGAACACTGAAGCTTTCTTT	CASRAGLNTEAFF
TRBJ2-7	TRBD1	TRBV20-1	NA	TGCAGTGCTAGAGAGGGACAGGGAACTTACGAGCAGTACTTC	CSAREGQGTYEQYF
TRBJ1-1	TRBD1	TRBV12-3/TRBV12-4	NA	TGTGCCAGCAGTCCAGGGGGCGCTTTCTTT	CASSPGGAFF
TRBJ1-5	NA	TRBV5-6	NA	TGTGCCAGCAGCTGGGAGGGGCAGCCCCAGCATTTT	CASSWEGQPQHF
TRBJ2-1	TRBD2	TRBV6-2/TRBV6-3	few	TGTGCCAGCAGTCCCTCTAGCGGGGGAATTCATGGCGATGAGCAGTTCTTC	CASSPSSGGIHGDEQFF
TRBJ2-2	NA	TRBV27	NA	TGTGCCAGCAGTTTATCGGGTCTTACCGGGGAGCTGTTTTTT	CASSLSGLTGELFF
TRBJ1-1	NA	TRBV6-5	few	TGTGCCAGCAAAAGGTACACTGAAGCTTTCTTT	CASKRYTEAFF
TRBJ1-5	TRBD1	TRBV6-1	NA	TGTGCCAGCAGTGGCTCACAGGGGATAATCAGCAATCAGCCCCAGCATTTT	CASSGSQGIISNQPQHF
TRBJ1-1	NA	TRBV12-3/TRBV12-4	few	TGTGCCAGCAGTTCCCAAGGGAACACTGAAGCTTTCTTT	CASSSQGNTEAFF
TRBJ2-1	TRBD2	TRBV27	few	TGTGCCAGCAGTTTCGGACTCCTAGCGGGGGGAGTCTACAATGAGCAGTTCTTC	CASSFGLLAGGVYNEQFF